This TCR beta chain was profiled in a study of control samples from healthy donors and cancer patients. Sequenced by immunoSEQ multiplex PCR; TCRdb stores in-frame clones only, minus some. The repertoire includes 100,000 to 150,000 clones, 93% of them detected once, and 1.5% to 2% sits in the top ten. The receptor comes from a man between 50 and 59 years old with head and neck cancer. Sequencing was done on a sample of PBMCs.

The CDR3 nucleotides read TGTGCCGCTTCTAAGCGTGGCTATGGCTACACCTTC. Translation: CAASKRGYGYTF. The chain combines TRBV12-3 or TRBV12-4 with TRBJ1-2; D call uncertain. CDR3 length equals 12 residues. V lost 11 bases, J lost 4 bases, and 14 bases lay in between.